This TCR beta chain appears in the sequencing data of a study of OX40 agonist ivuxolimab in advanced cancers. Study at large: Age averaged around 60 years (range roughly 23 to 79), and roughly 80% were male.

The cohort excluded patients with autoimmune disease history or systemic immunosuppression. This clone was observed a handful of times. The antigen is undetermined. Assay: immunoSEQ multiplex PCR; the TCRdb copy retains only in-frame clones and omits some. The sample lists about 15,000 clones, 92% occurring once. Trimming left V 1 base short and J 6 bases short, with 11 bases between. Looked up from germline, CDR1 is MRHNA and CDR2 is SNTAGT. The CDR3 is 14 residues long. Study results and limitations: Researchers did not establish what antigens the expanded peripheral T cells target. On average, CD8+ T cells had more expanded clones than CD4+.

The material sequenced was CD4+ or CD8+ T cells sorted from blood, taken in a trial of the OX40 agonist ivuxolimab. The gene calls are TRBV6-4 and TRBJ2-3; TRBD1 is a possible D gene (6 bases). The receptor was derived from an adult with an advanced solid tumor such as melanoma, head and neck, liver or kidney cancer. This CDR3 reads CASSDLGAWDTQYF. CDR3 in DNA: TGTGCCAGCAGTGACTTGGGGGCCTGGGATACGCAGTATTTT.